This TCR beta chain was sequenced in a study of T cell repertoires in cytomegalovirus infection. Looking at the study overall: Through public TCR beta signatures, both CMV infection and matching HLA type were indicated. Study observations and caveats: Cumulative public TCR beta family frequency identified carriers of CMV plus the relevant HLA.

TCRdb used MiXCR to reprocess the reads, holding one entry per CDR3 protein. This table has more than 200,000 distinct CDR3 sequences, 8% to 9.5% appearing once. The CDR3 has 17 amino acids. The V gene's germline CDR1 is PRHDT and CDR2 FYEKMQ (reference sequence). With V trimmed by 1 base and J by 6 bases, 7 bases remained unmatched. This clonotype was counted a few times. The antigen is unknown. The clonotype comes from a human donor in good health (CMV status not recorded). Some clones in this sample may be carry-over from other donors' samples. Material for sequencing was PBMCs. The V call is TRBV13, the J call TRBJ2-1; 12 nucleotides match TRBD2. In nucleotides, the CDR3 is TGTGCCAGCAGCTTAGAGACTAGCGGGAGTGCGGGCAATGAGCAGTTCTTC. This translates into CASSLETSGSAGNEQFF.